This T cell receptor beta chain came from a study of OX40 agonist ivuxolimab in advanced cancers. In the study overall: A diagnosis of hepatocellular carcinoma, melanoma, renal cell or head and neck cancer was present in dose-escalation patients.

General study results and limits: At doses 0.1 to 3.0 mg/kg, CD4+ and CD8+ clones expanded.

Excluded were patients having autoimmune disease history or systemic immunosuppression. Produced via immunoSEQ multiplex PCR; TCRdb's table is partial and in-frame only. Among approximately 19,000 clones, roughly 85% were seen once, and the ten largest hold approximately 60%. The V end was cut by 8 bases, the J end by 6 bases, with 7 bases between. The CDR3 is 11 amino acids. Germline lookup yields CDR1 SEHNR and CDR2 FQNEAQ (reference sequence). As concerns this clone: No antigen is known for it.

This chain joins TRBV7-9 and TRBJ1-4, with D perhaps matching TRBD1 (5 bases). The sequence derives from an adult with an advanced solid tumor such as melanoma, head and neck, liver or kidney cancer. Sequencing was performed on CD4+ or CD8+ T cells sorted from blood, taken in a trial of the OX40 agonist ivuxolimab. The CDR3 DNA reads TGTGCCAGCGGGGCGGATGAAAAACTGTTTTTT. It is translated as CASGADEKLFF. Full variable domain (rest looked up from reference TRBV7-9 and TRBJ1-4): DTGVSQNPRHKITKRGQNVTFRCDPISEHNRLYWYRQTLGQGPEFLTYFQNEAQLEKSRLLSDRFSAERPKGSFSTLEIQRTEQGDSAMYLCASGADEKLFFGSGTQLSVL.